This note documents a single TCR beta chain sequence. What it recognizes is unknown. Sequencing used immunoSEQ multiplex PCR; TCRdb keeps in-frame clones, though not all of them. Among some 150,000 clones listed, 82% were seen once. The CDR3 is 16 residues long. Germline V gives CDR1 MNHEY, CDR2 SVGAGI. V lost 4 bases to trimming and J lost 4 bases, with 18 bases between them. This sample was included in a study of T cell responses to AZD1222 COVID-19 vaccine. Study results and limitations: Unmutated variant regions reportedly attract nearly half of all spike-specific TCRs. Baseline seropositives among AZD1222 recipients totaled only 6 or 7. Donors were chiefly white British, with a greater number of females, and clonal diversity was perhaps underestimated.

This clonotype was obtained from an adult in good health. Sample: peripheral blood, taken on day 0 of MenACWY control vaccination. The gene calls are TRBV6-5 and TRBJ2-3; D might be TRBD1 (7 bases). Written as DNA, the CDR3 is TGTGCCAGCAGTTCCGCTCGGAGGGGGCGGGCAGATACGCAGTATTTT. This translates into CASSSARRGRADTQYF.